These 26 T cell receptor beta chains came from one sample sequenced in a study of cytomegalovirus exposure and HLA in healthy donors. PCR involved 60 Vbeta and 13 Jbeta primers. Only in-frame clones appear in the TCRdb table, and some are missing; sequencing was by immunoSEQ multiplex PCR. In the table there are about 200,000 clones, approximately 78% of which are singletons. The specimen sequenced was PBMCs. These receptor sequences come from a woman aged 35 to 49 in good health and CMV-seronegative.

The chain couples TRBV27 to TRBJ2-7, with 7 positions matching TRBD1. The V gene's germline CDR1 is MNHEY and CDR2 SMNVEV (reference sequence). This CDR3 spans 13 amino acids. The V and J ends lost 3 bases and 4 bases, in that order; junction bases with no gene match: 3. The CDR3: CASSFYRGYEQYF. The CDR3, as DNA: TGTGCCAGCAGTTTTTACAGGGGTTACGAGCAGTACTTC.

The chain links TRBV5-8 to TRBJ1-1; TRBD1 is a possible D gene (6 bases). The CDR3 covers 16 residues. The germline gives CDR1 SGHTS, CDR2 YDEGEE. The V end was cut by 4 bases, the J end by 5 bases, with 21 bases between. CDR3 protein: CASSPRLVIGGTEAFF. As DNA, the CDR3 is TGTGCCAGCAGCCCCCGGCTTGTGATAGGGGGAACTGAAGCTTTCTTT.

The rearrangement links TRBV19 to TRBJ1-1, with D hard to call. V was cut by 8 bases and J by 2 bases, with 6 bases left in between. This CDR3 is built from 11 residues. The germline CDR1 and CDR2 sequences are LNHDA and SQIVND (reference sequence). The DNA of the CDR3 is TGTGCCAGTTACTACAACACTGAAGCTTTCTTT. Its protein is CASYYNTEAFF. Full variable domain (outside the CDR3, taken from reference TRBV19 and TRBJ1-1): DGGITQSPKYLFRKEGQNVTLSCEQNLNHDAMYWYRQDPGQGLRLIYYSQIVNDFQKGDIAEGYSVSREKKESFPLTVTSAQKNPTAFYLCASYYNTEAFFGQGTRLTVV.

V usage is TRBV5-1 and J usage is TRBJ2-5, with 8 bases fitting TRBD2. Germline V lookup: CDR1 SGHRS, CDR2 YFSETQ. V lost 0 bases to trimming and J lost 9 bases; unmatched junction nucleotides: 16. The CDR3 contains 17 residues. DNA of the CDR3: TGCGCCAGCAGCTTGGAATTTGCCCTGGTAGCGGGATCGGCCCAGTACTTC. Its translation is CASSLEFALVAGSAQYF.

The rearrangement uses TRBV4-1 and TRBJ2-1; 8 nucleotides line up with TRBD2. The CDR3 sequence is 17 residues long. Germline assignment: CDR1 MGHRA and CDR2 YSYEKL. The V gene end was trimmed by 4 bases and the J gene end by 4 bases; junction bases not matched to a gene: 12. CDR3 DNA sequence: TGCGCCAGCAGCCCCCACCTTGCGGGAGGCCCTTACAATGAGCAGTTCTTC. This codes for CASSPHLAGGPYNEQFF.

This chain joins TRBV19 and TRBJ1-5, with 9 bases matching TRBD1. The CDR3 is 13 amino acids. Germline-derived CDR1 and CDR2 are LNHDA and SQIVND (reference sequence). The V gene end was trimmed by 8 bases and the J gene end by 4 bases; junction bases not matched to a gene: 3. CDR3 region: CASGTGYNQPQHF. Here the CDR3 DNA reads TGTGCCAGTGGGACAGGGTATAATCAGCCCCAGCATTTT. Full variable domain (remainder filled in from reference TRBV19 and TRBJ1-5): DGGITQSPKYLFRKEGQNVTLSCEQNLNHDAMYWYRQDPGQGLRLIYYSQIVNDFQKGDIAEGYSVSREKKESFPLTVTSAQKNPTAFYLCASGTGYNQPQHFGDGTRLSIL.

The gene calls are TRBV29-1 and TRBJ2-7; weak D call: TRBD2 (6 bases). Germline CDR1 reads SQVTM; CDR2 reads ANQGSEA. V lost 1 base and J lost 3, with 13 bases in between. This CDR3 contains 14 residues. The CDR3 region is CSVEGTVGGYEQYF. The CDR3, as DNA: TGCAGCGTTGAAGGGACCGTGGGGGGCTACGAGCAGTACTTC.

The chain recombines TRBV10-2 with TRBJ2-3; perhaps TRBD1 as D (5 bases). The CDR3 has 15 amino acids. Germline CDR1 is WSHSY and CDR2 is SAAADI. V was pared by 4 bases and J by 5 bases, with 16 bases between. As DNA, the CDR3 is TGCGCCAGCAGTGTTGGCAGGGTTCGACAAGATACGCAGTATTTT. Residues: CASSVGRVRQDTQYF.

The CDR3 sequence is CASSLSPNRVEAFF. CDR3 bases: TGTGCCAGCAGTTTATCCCCGAACAGGGTTGAAGCTTTCTTT. The chain combines TRBV27 with TRBJ1-1; D perhaps matches TRBD1 (6 bases). Per the germline V gene, CDR1 is MNHEY and CDR2 is SMNVEV (reference sequence). Trimming pared 0 bases from V and 7 bases from J, leaving 12 bases between. The CDR3 loop spans 14 amino acids.

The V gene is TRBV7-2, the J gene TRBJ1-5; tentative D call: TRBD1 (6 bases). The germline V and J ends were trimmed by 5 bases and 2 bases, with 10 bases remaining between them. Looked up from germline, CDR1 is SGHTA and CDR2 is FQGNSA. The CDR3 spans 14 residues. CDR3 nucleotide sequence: TGTGCCAGCAGCATCAGGGGTGGCAATCAGCCCCAGCATTTT. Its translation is CASSIRGGNQPQHF.

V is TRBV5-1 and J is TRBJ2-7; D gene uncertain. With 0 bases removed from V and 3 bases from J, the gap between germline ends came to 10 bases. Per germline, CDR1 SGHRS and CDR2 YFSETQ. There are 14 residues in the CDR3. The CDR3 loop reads CASSLVGRHYEQYF. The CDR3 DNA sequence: TGCGCCAGCAGCTTGGTAGGCAGGCACTACGAGCAGTACTTC.

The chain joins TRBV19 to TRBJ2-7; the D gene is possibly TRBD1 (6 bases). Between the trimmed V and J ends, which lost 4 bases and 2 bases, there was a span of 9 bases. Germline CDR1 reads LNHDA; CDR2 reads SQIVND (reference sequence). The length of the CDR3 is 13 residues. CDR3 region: CASSTGTPYEQYF. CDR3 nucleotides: TGTGCCAGTAGTACCGGGACACCCTACGAGCAGTACTTC.

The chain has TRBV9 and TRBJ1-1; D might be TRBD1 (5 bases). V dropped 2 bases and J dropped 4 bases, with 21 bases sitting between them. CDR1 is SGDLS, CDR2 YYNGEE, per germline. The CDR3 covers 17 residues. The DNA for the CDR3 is TGTGCCAGCAGCGTTAGGGCAGGAGCTCTAAGGGGCACTGAAGCTTTCTTT. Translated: CASSVRAGALRGTEAFF.

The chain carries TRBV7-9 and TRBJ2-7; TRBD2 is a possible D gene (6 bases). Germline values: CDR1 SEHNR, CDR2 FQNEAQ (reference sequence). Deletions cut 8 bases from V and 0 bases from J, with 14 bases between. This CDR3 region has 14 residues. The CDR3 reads CASGPPGVSYEQYF. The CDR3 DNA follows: TGTGCCAGCGGCCCCCCGGGAGTCTCCTACGAGCAGTACTTC. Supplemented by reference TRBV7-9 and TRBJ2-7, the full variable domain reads DTGVSQNPRHKITKRGQNVTFRCDPISEHNRLYWYRQTLGQGPEFLTYFQNEAQLEKSRLLSDRFSAERPKGSFSTLEIQRTEQGDSAMYLCASGPPGVSYEQYFGPGTRLTVT.

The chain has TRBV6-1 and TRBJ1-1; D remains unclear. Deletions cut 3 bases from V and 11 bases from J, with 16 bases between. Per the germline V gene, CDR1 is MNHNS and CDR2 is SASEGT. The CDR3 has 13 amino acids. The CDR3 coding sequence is TGTGCCAGCAGTGATCTGGCCCACCGCCCCGCTTTCTTT. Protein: CASSDLAHRPAFF.

CDR3 nucleotides: TGTGCCAGCTCACCTGGAGAACTGAACACTGAAGCTTTCTTT. Its translation: CASSPGELNTEAFF. The J gene is TRBJ1-1, the V gene TRBV18; no firm D call. Between the trimmed V and J ends, which lost 3 bases and 0 bases, there was a span of 8 bases. The germline V gene encodes CDR1 KGHSH and CDR2 LQKENI. This CDR3 contains 14 residues.

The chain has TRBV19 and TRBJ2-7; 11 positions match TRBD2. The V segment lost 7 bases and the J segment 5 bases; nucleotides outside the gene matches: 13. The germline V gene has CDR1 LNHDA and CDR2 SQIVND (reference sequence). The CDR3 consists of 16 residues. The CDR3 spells CASTGTSGPDGHEQYF. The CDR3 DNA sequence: TGTGCCAGTACCGGGACTAGCGGCCCTGATGGGCACGAGCAGTACTTC. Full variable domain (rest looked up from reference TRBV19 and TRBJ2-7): DGGITQSPKYLFRKEGQNVTLSCEQNLNHDAMYWYRQDPGQGLRLIYYSQIVNDFQKGDIAEGYSVSREKKESFPLTVTSAQKNPTAFYLCASTGTSGPDGHEQYFGPGTRLTVT.

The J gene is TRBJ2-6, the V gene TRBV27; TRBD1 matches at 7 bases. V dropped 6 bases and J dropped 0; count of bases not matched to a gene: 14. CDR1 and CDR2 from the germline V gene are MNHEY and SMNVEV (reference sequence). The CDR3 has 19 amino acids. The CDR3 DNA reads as TGTGCCAGCAGCCCCCTGACAGGGTTAGGCCCCTCTGGGGCCAACGTCCTGACTTTC. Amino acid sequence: CASSPLTGLGPSGANVLTF.

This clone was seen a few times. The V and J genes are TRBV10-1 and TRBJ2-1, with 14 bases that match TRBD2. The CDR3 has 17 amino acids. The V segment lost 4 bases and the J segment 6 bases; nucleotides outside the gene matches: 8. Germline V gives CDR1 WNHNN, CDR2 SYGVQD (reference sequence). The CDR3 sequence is CASSVGLAGESSNEQFF. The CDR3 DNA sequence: TGCGCCAGCAGTGTGGGACTAGCGGGAGAATCGTCCAATGAGCAGTTCTTC.

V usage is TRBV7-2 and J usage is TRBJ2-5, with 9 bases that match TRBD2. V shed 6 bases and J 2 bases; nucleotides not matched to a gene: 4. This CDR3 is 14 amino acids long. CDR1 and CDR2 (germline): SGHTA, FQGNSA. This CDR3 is CASSRTSVQETQYF. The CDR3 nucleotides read TGTGCCAGCAGTCGGACTAGCGTACAAGAGACCCAGTACTTC.

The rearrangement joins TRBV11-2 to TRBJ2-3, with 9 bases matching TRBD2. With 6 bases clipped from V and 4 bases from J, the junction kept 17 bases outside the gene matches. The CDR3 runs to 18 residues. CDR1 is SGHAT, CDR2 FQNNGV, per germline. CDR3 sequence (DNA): TGTGCCAGCAGGACCCCCAGATGGCGGGAGGGCCTGCCAGATACGCAGTATTTT. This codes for CASRTPRWREGLPDTQYF.

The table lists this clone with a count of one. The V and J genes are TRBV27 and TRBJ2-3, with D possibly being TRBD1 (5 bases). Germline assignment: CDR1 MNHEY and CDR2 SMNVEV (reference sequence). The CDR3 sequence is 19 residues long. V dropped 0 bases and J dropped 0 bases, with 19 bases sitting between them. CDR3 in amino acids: CASSLSPPFQGKSTDTQYF. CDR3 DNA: TGTGCCAGCAGTTTATCGCCCCCCTTCCAGGGAAAAAGCACAGATACGCAGTATTTT.

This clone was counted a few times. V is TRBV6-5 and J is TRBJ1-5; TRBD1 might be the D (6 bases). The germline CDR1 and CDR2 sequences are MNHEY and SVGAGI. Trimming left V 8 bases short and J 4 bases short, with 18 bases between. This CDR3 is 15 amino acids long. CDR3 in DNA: TGTGCCAGCGCATCGATGGAGGGGGGGAATCAGCCCCAGCATTTT. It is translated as CASASMEGGNQPQHF.

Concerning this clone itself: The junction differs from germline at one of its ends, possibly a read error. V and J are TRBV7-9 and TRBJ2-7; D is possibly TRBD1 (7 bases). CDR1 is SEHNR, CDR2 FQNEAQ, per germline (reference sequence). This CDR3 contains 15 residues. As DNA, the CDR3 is TGTTCCAGCAGCCACCGGACAGGAGGGGGCGGCGAGCAGTACTTC. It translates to CSSSHRTGGGGEQYF.

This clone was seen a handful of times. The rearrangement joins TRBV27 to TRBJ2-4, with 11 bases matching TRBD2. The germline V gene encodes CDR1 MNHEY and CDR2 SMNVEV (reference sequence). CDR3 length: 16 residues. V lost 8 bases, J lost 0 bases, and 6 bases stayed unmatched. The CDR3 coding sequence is TGTGCCAGCGCCGAGGGACTAGCGGTAGCCAAAAACATTCAGTACTTC. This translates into CASAEGLAVAKNIQYF.

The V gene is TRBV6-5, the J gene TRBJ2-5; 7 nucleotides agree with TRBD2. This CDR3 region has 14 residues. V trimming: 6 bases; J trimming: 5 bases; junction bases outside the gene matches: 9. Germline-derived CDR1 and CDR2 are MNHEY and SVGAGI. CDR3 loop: CASSSPGGLETQYF. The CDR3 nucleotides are TGTGCCAGCAGCAGTCCGGGGGGTCTGGAGACCCAGTACTTC.